These T cell receptor beta chains were read from a single sample in a study of blood T cell repertoires in COVID-19. The table came from immunoSEQ multiplex PCR; TCRdb's copy has only in-frame clones and leaves some out. The sample carries fewer than 110,000 clones, around nine tenths recorded once. Sample: peripheral blood. The receptors originated from a human donor in a cohort sampled during active COVID-19. Each CDR3 is given with its conserved first and last residue. The D gene is left open where the match is weak. Size is stated for part of the rows, as once, few or many counts, or as a class when the clone is expanded.

abundance	j_gene	v_gene	d_gene	CDR3nt	CDR3aa
NA	TRBJ2-1	TRBV7-9	TRBD2	TGTGCCAGCAGCCCAAGGACTAGCCTGGAGTACAATGAGCAGTTCTTC	CASSPRTSLEYNEQFF
NA	TRBJ2-6	TRBV7-2	TRBD1	TGTGCCAGCAGCCCCGGGACAGGGGTACCTGGGGCCAACGTCCTGACTTTC	CASSPGTGVPGANVLTF
NA	TRBJ1-2	TRBV5-6	NA	TGTGCCAGCAGCACTTCCTATGGCTACACCTTC	CASSTSYGYTF
NA	TRBJ2-2	TRBV5-1	NA	TGCGCCAGCAGCTTGGTAGGGTTCGAGGGTACCGGGGAGCTGTTTTTT	CASSLVGFEGTGELFF
NA	TRBJ1-1	TRBV6-5	TRBD1	TGTGCCAGCAGTCCACAGGGGGTTAGTAACACTGAAGCTTTCTTT	CASSPQGVSNTEAFF
NA	TRBJ1-1	TRBV12-3/TRBV12-4	NA	TGTGCCAGCAGAGGTGGAGGTTTTGAAGCTTTCTTT	CASRGGGFEAFF
NA	TRBJ1-2	TRBV28	NA	TGTGCCAGCAGTTTTCGGCGGATCTATGGCTACACCTTC	CASSFRRIYGYTF
once	TRBJ2-2	TRBV30	TRBD1	TGTGCCTGGAGTGTTGGACAGGGGACCGGGGAGCTGTTTTTT	CAWSVGQGTGELFF
NA	TRBJ2-4	TRBV29-1	TRBD1	TGCAGCGTTGAAGGAAACAGGGGGGACATTCAGTACTTC	CSVEGNRGDIQYF
NA	TRBJ2-7	TRBV7-9	TRBD2	TGTGCCAGCAGCTTAGGGGGCGCGGGGGGGCGCGACGAGCAGTACTTC	CASSLGGAGGRDEQYF
NA	TRBJ2-6	TRBV27	NA	TGTGCCAGCAGCCATCTAGGCTCTGGGGCCAACGTCCTGACTTTC	CASSHLGSGANVLTF
NA	TRBJ1-1	TRBV10-1	NA	TGCGCCAGCAGTGAGTCCGGAGGGACTGAAGCTTTCTTT	CASSESGGTEAFF
once	TRBJ1-6	TRBV12-3/TRBV12-4	NA	TGTGCCAGCAGTCCCGGCGGGGTCATCCACTTT	CASSPGGVIHF
NA	TRBJ1-2	TRBV12-3/TRBV12-4	NA	TGTGCCAGCAGCCCATCCCGCCCTAATGGCTACACCTTC	CASSPSRPNGYTF
NA	TRBJ2-5	TRBV6-5	NA	TGTGCCAGCAGTTACGGCTACCCCGGGGGGACCCAGTACTTC	CASSYGYPGGTQYF
NA	TRBJ2-7	TRBV6-5	NA	TGTGCCAGCAGGGATCCACGACAGACCTACGAGCAGTACTTC	CASRDPRQTYEQYF
NA	TRBJ2-3	TRBV5-1	TRBD2	TGCGCCAGCAGCTTGGAAGGGCGGGGGGGCACAGATACGCAGTATTTT	CASSLEGRGGTDTQYF
NA	TRBJ1-2	TRBV18	NA	TGTGCCAGCTCACCACTACAGCTGGATTACTATGGCTACACCTTC	CASSPLQLDYYGYTF
NA	TRBJ2-5	TRBV5-1	TRBD1	TGCGCCAGCAGCTCGGACAGGGCTAAGGGACTGGGGACCCAGTACTTC	CASSSDRAKGLGTQYF
NA	TRBJ2-5	TRBV7-2	NA	TGTGCCAGCAGCTCTTTACTAGTTTCAGGGACCCAGTACTTC	CASSSLLVSGTQYF
medium-sized	TRBJ1-6	TRBV7-2	NA	TGTGCCAGCAGCTTAGCGTCGAGCAAGGGAGATTCACCCCTCCACTTT	CASSLASSKGDSPLHF
NA	TRBJ2-1	TRBV20-1	NA	TGCAGTGCTAGTAACGGACTCTTCAATGAGCAGTTCTTC	CSASNGLFNEQFF
NA	TRBJ2-1	TRBV7-3	TRBD2	TGTGCCAGCAGCTGGACTAGCGGGGATTACAATGAGCAGTTCTTC	CASSWTSGDYNEQFF
NA	TRBJ1-1	TRBV10-3	NA	TGTGCCATCCGGCGGCCGAACACTGAAGCTTTCTTT	CAIRRPNTEAFF
NA	TRBJ2-1	TRBV28	TRBD1	TGTGCCAGCAGTTTACGAGGGGACAGGGGGGGATACAATGAGCAGTTCTTC	CASSLRGDRGGYNEQFF
few	TRBJ1-5	TRBV4-2	NA	TGTGCCAGCAGCCAAGATCGTCAGCCCCAGCATTTT	CASSQDRQPQHF
NA	TRBJ1-2	TRBV19	TRBD1	TGTGCCAGTAGCCGGACAGGTAACTATGGCTACACCTTC	CASSRTGNYGYTF
NA	TRBJ1-5	TRBV18	TRBD1	TGTGCCAGCTCACCGACAGGGCAGCAGCCCCAGCATTTT	CASSPTGQQPQHF
few	TRBJ2-3	TRBV10-2	TRBD2	TGCGCCAGCAGGCCGGGAGGCGACACAGATACGCAGTATTTT	CASRPGGDTDTQYF
once	TRBJ1-2	TRBV3-1/TRBV3-2	NA	TGTGCCAGCAGCCAAGTAACTGGTGGCTACACCTTC	CASSQVTGGYTF
NA	TRBJ2-1	TRBV7-9	NA	TGTGCCAGCAGCTTGGCGGGCCGCTCCTACAATGAGCAGTTCTTC	CASSLAGRSYNEQFF
few	TRBJ1-4	TRBV4-2	NA	TGTGCCAGCAGCCAAGATCTTGCAACTAATGAAAAACTGTTTTTT	CASSQDLATNEKLFF
once	TRBJ2-3	TRBV7-9	TRBD2	TGTGCCAGCAGCCCGACGGGGCGGGGGGCCGGCCCAGATACGCAGTATTTT	CASSPTGRGAGPDTQYF
NA	TRBJ2-7	TRBV29-1	TRBD1	TGCAGCGTTGAAGGGGGGAAAGGACAGGGTGTAACCTACGAGCAGTACTTC	CSVEGGKGQGVTYEQYF
NA	TRBJ1-6	TRBV7-9	NA	TGTGCCAGCAGCGGGTCTCAGGGTTCTAATTCACCCCTCCACTTT	CASSGSQGSNSPLHF
NA	TRBJ1-4	TRBV9	NA	TGTGCCAGCAGCGTAGGTCTCAGGACTCGAAGTGAAAAACTGTTTTTT	CASSVGLRTRSEKLFF
NA	TRBJ1-4	TRBV4-3	NA	TGCGCCAGCAGCCTCACACCCGGGGGGGGCAGAGGTGAAAAACTGTTTTTT	CASSLTPGGGRGEKLFF
NA	TRBJ1-1	TRBV7-2	NA	TGTGCCAGCAGCTTAGGGCAGGGATGGGGCACTGAAGCTTTCTTT	CASSLGQGWGTEAFF
NA	TRBJ2-7	TRBV3-1/TRBV3-2	NA	TGTGCCAGCAGCCAAGATACGGTCTACGAGCAGTACTTC	CASSQDTVYEQYF
once	TRBJ2-2	TRBV7-2	NA	TGTGCCAGCAGCTTTACCACCCGTCGGAGAGGGGAGCTGTTTTTT	CASSFTTRRRGELFF
NA	TRBJ2-1	TRBV7-2	TRBD2	TGTGCCAGCAGCTTAGTTCTTAGCGGGAGGGCCGGCTACAATGAGCAGTTCTTC	CASSLVLSGRAGYNEQFF
once	TRBJ2-1	TRBV11-2	NA	TGTGCCAGCAGCTTAGACCACTACAGGCATCTGGGGTACAATGAGCAGTTCTTC	CASSLDHYRHLGYNEQFF
NA	TRBJ2-7	TRBV5-1	NA	TGCGCCAGCAGCAATGTCGGGGACACCTACGAGCGGCAGTACTTC	CASSNVGDTYERQYF
once	TRBJ2-7	TRBV6-2/TRBV6-3	NA	TGTGCCAGCAGTTACGGGGACACAGCCTCCTACGAGCAGTACTTC	CASSYGDTASYEQYF